This TCR beta chain was identified in a study of intratumoral heterogeneity in liver cancer. About the study: Most patients were male, with a median age of about 67 years.

CDR1 and CDR2 from the germline V gene are SGHRS and YFSETQ. J was trimmed by 6 bases and V by 4 bases; bases with no gene match: 9. CDR3 length: 16 residues. In regard to this clone: Its matching antigen is unknown.

Patients had early-stage hepatocellular carcinoma, untreated before resection. Sampled areas showed no macroscopic evidence of necrosis or hemorrhage. General study points: A noted limitation was under-sampling of tumor-infiltrating lymphocytes.

Sequenced by immunoSEQ multiplex PCR; TCRdb stores in-frame clones only, minus some. Of 20,000 to 25,000 clones listed, just under 75% were seen once; the top ten hold about a sixth. The J gene is TRBJ2-1, the V gene TRBV5-1, with 11 bases lining up with TRBD2. This TCR came from a woman in her sixties or seventies with hepatocellular carcinoma. The sample was tumor-adjacent normal tissue, taken before any cancer treatment. The CDR3 loop is CASSQGTSGGINEQFF. As DNA, the CDR3 is TGCGCCAGCAGCCAAGGGACTAGCGGAGGGATCAATGAGCAGTTCTTC. The full variable domain, in which reference TRBV5-1 and TRBJ2-1 provide the parts outside the CDR3, is KAGVTQTPRYLIKTRGQQVTLSCSPISGHRSVSWYQQTPGQGLQFLFEYFSETQRNKGNFPGRFSGRQFSNSRSEMNVSTLELGDSALYLCASSQGTSGGINEQFFGPGTRLTVL.